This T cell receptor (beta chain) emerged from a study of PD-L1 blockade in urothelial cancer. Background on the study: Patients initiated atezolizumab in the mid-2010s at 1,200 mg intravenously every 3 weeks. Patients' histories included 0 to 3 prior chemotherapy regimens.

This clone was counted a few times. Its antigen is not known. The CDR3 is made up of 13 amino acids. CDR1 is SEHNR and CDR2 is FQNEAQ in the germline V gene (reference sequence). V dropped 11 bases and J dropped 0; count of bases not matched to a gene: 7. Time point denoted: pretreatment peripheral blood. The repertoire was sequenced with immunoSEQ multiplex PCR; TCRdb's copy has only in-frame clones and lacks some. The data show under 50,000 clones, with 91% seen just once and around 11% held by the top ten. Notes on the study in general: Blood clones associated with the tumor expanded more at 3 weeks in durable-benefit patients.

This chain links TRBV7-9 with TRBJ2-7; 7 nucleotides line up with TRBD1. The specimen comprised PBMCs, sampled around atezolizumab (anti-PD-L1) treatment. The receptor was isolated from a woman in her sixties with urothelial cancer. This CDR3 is CAQAGTDSYEQYF. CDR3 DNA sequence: TGTGCCCAAGCAGGGACAGACTCCTACGAGCAGTACTTC.